The 14 T cell receptor beta chains below all came from one sample that was sequenced in a study of T cell changes during pregnancy in multiple sclerosis. The protocol was immunoSEQ multiplex PCR, while the TCRdb copy is restricted to in-frame clones and leaves out a portion. The sample lists about 40,000 clones, roughly 94% seen once, with less than 2% in the top ten. The source was peripheral blood, collected in the third trimester of pregnancy. These receptors all stem from a female donor with multiple sclerosis, enrolled in a pregnancy study.

The V gene is TRBV4-3, the J gene TRBJ1-2, with TRBD1 identical over 9 bases. The CDR3 runs to 14 residues. J gave up 4 bases and V 0 bases, and 0 bases lay outside the gene matches. Per the germline V gene, CDR1 is LGHNA and CDR2 is YSLEER. The CDR3 is CASSQETGGYGYTF. CDR3 bases: TGCGCCAGCAGCCAAGAGACAGGGGGCTATGGCTACACCTTC.

This chain links TRBV19 with TRBJ2-3; D perhaps matches TRBD2 (5 bases). This CDR3 has 15 residues. V dropped 1 base and J dropped 0 bases, with 8 bases sitting between them. The germline CDR1 and CDR2 sequences are LNHDA and SQIVND (reference sequence). Written as DNA, the CDR3 is TGTGCCAGTAGTATAGCTGGGAGAAGCACAGATACGCAGTATTTT. It codes for CASSIAGRSTDTQYF.

The chain combines TRBV11-1 with TRBJ1-1; TRBD1 might be the D (6 bases). The CDR3 is 12 residues long. The V gene's germline CDR1 is SGHAT and CDR2 FQDESV (reference sequence). V was cut by 5 bases and J by 11 bases, with 15 bases left in between. DNA for the CDR3: TGTGCCAGCAGCCCGGACAGCCCTTTGGCTTTCTTT. Protein product: CASSPDSPLAFF.

J is TRBJ2-7 and V is TRBV27; a weak D match, TRBD2 (5 bases). The germline V gene has CDR1 MNHEY and CDR2 SMNVEV (reference sequence). The germline V and J ends were trimmed by 3 bases and 3 bases, with 12 bases remaining between them. This CDR3 has 14 residues. CDR3 nucleotide sequence: TGTGCCAGCAGTTTGAGAGGGAGAGGCTACGAGCAGTACTTC. Amino acids: CASSLRGRGYEQYF.

This clone showed up just a few times. The chain uses TRBV6-4 and TRBJ2-3; D is perhaps TRBD1 (5 bases). Germline-derived CDR1 and CDR2 are MRHNA and SNTAGT. The V and J ends lost 3 bases and 2 bases respectively, with 6 bases between them. The CDR3 is 13 amino acids. The CDR3 DNA follows: TGTGCCAGCAGTGAAGGGGACACAGATACGCAGTATTTT. It translates to CASSEGDTDTQYF.

This clone was recorded once. The V call is TRBV6-1, the J call TRBJ1-1; the D is unclear. CDR3 length equals 14 residues. Germline CDR1 reads MNHNS; CDR2 reads SASEGT. V lost 5 bases and J 2 bases, leaving 12 bases between the germline ends. The CDR3 region has the DNA TGTGCCAGCAGTAGAGACTACTCTAACACTGAAGCTTTCTTT. Translated: CASSRDYSNTEAFF.

The chain uses TRBV18 and TRBJ2-1; TRBD2 aligns across 7 bases. Trimming at V came to 3 bases and at J to 0 bases, leaving 5 bases not matched to a gene. The germline gives CDR1 KGHSH, CDR2 LQKENI. The CDR3 totals 16 residues. CDR3 sequence: CASSPLAALSYNEQFF. The CDR3 region has the DNA TGTGCCAGCTCACCGCTAGCGGCCCTCTCCTACAATGAGCAGTTCTTC.

The V call is TRBV19, the J call TRBJ1-1, with 7 bases fitting TRBD1. The V segment lost 0 bases and the J segment 5 bases; nucleotides outside the gene matches: 12. The CDR3 has 17 residues. Germline CDR1 reads LNHDA; CDR2 reads SQIVND (reference sequence). The CDR3 loop reads CASSIDNVRQGKTEAFF. CDR3 DNA: TGTGCCAGTAGTATAGATAATGTAAGACAGGGTAAGACTGAAGCTTTCTTT.

The chain is built from TRBV28 and TRBJ2-7; D not certain. The CDR3 covers 12 residues. Per the germline V gene, CDR1 is MDHEN and CDR2 is SYDVKM. V gave up 5 bases and J gave up 3 bases, with 8 bases separating them. CDR3: CASSPGVYEQYF. The DNA of the CDR3 is TGTGCCAGCAGTCCCGGAGTCTACGAGCAGTACTTC.

This clone occurred a few times. This chain connects TRBV10-1 to TRBJ2-1, with a possible D match to TRBD1 (6 bases). CDR1 is WNHNN and CDR2 is SYGVQD in the germline V gene (reference sequence). V shed 8 bases and J shed 4 bases, with 21 bases lying between them. The CDR3 loop spans 16 amino acids. The CDR3, as DNA: TGCGCCAGCCCAAGACCCGGACAGAAGCGATACAATGAGCAGTTCTTC. Translation gives CASPRPGQKRYNEQFF.

This chain uses TRBV28 with TRBJ1-5; D is ambiguous. The CDR3 length is 13 residues. V lost 3 bases and J 0 bases, leaving 3 bases between the germline ends. Germline V gene data show CDR1 as MDHEN and CDR2 as SYDVKM. The CDR3 DNA follows: TGTGCCAGCAGTTTTTATAGCAATCAGCCCCAGCATTTT. It translates to CASSFYSNQPQHF.

The V and J genes are TRBV30 and TRBJ1-5, with TRBD1 as a possible D gene (5 bases). The CDR3 runs 15 residues. Germline CDR1 reads GTSNPN; CDR2 reads SVGIG (reference sequence). V lost 0 bases and J 0 bases, leaving 9 bases between the germline ends. CDR3 protein: CAWSVTGDSNQPQHF. The CDR3 DNA reads TGTGCCTGGAGTGTCACAGGAGATAGCAATCAGCCCCAGCATTTT.

The chain recombines TRBV10-3 with TRBJ2-2, with 11 bases aligning to TRBD1. Unmatched junction bases numbered 17, after V lost 7 bases and J lost 7 bases. The CDR3 is 18 residues long. CDR1 and CDR2 from the germline V gene are ENHRY and SYGVKD. The CDR3 sequence is CAITERQTRTGGIGELFF. In nucleotides, the CDR3 is TGTGCCATCACCGAGAGGCAAACCCGGACAGGGGGCATCGGGGAGCTGTTTTTT.

The V gene is TRBV30, the J gene TRBJ2-3; D is unclear. V lost 0 bases to trimming and J lost 5 bases, with 9 bases between them. The CDR3 is made up of 13 amino acids. Germline assignment: CDR1 GTSNPN and CDR2 SVGIG (reference sequence). The CDR3 loop is CAWSVRRGDTQYF. CDR3 nucleotides: TGTGCCTGGAGTGTACGCAGAGGAGATACGCAGTATTTT.